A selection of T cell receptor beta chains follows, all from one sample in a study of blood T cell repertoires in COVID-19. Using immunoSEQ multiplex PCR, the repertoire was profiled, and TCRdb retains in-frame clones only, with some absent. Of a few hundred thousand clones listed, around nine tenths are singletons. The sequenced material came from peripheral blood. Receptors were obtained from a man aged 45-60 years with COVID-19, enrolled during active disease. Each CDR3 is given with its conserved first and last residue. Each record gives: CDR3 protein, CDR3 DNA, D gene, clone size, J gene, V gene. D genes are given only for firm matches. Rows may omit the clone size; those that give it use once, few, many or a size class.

CASSGTPENTEAFF TGCGCCAGCAGCGGCACACCCGAGAACACTGAAGCTTTCTTT . . TRBJ1-1 TRBV5-1
CASSPLGGTGLGNEQFF TGTGCCAGCTCACCACTCGGCGGGACAGGGCTTGGCAATGAGCAGTTCTTC TRBD1 . TRBJ2-1 TRBV18
CASSPDDRASGNTIYF TGTGCCAGCAGCCCAGATGACAGGGCCTCTGGAAACACCATATATTTT TRBD1 . TRBJ1-3 TRBV7-6
CAISERANEKLFF TGTGCCATCAGTGAGAGAGCTAATGAAAAACTGTTTTTT . . TRBJ1-4 TRBV10-3
CASSLLDRGEQYF TGTGCCAGCAGTTTATTGGACAGGGGCGAGCAGTACTTC TRBD1 . TRBJ2-7 TRBV12-3/TRBV12-4
CASSQTQGGNQPQHF TGTGCCAGCAGCCAGACACAGGGGGGCAATCAGCCCCAGCATTTT TRBD1 . TRBJ1-5 TRBV3-1/TRBV3-2
CASHRTGINEKLFF TGTGCCAGCCATCGGACAGGGATTAATGAAAAACTGTTTTTT TRBD1 . TRBJ1-4 TRBV6-5
CASSLVGQTGLAKNIQYF TGTGCCAGCAGCTTAGTGGGTCAGACAGGGCTAGCCAAAAACATTCAGTACTTC TRBD1 once TRBJ2-4 TRBV7-8
CASSQEGLAGHPYNEQFF TGTGCCAGCAGCCAAGAGGGACTAGCGGGCCATCCCTACAATGAGCAGTTCTTC TRBD2 . TRBJ2-1 TRBV11-3
CASSWPGLDSYEQYF TGTGCCAGCAGCTGGCCGGGACTTGACTCCTACGAGCAGTACTTC . . TRBJ2-7 TRBV5-6
CASSLGPSRGNEQYF TGTGCCAGCAGCTTAGGCCCGTCAAGGGGAAACGAGCAGTACTTC . . TRBJ2-7 TRBV13
CASSIVGTGSNQPQHF TGTGCCAGTAGTATAGTCGGGACAGGGTCCAATCAGCCCCAGCATTTT TRBD1 . TRBJ1-5 TRBV19
CASSQASTGLAGGYEQYF TGTGCCAGCAGCCAAGCCTCGACAGGACTAGCGGGAGGCTACGAGCAGTACTTC TRBD2 . TRBJ2-7 TRBV4-2
CASSSGTGGPMNTEAFF TGTGCCAGCAGCTCCGGGACAGGGGGTCCCATGAACACTGAAGCTTTCTTT TRBD1 . TRBJ1-1 TRBV11-3
CASSDGINNEQFF TGTGCCAGCAGCGACGGGATTAACAATGAGCAGTTCTTC . . TRBJ2-1 TRBV5-4
CASSPLEAVTSTDTQYF TGTGCCAGCTCACCACTTGAAGCGGTCACTAGCACAGATACGCAGTATTTT . . TRBJ2-3 TRBV18
CASSHGQGAPNEQFF TGCGCCAGCAGCCACGGACAGGGGGCGCCTAATGAGCAGTTCTTC TRBD1 . TRBJ2-1 TRBV4-3
CASRPPHRSSYQETQYF TGTGCCAGCAGACCCCCCCACAGGTCTTCGTACCAAGAGACCCAGTACTTC . once TRBJ2-5 TRBV7-9
CASSQDSRGSRSNQPQHF TGTGCCAGCAGCCAAGATTCTAGGGGGAGTCGGAGCAATCAGCCCCAGCATTTT . . TRBJ1-5 TRBV3-1/TRBV3-2
CASSLVGTGHSNQPQHF TGTGCCAGCAGCTTAGTAGGGACAGGGCATAGCAATCAGCCCCAGCATTTT TRBD1 . TRBJ1-5 TRBV7-9
CASSQGSRLAALDTQYF TGTGCCAGCAGCCAAGGATCTAGACTAGCGGCGCTAGATACGCAGTATTTT TRBD2 once TRBJ2-3 TRBV3-1/TRBV3-2
CASSHYTGSAYEQYF TGTGCCAGCAGCCACTACACAGGGTCCGCCTACGAGCAGTACTTC . medium-sized TRBJ2-7 TRBV11-2
CASSEVGSRGKETQYF TGTGCCAGCAGCGAAGTGGGGTCCCGGGGAAAAGAGACCCAGTACTTC . . TRBJ2-5 TRBV7-9
CASEGDRHSNQPQHF TGTGCCAGCGAAGGAGACAGACATAGCAATCAGCCCCAGCATTTT . . TRBJ1-5 TRBV2
CAISAGERQPQHF TGTGCCATCAGTGCCGGGGAGCGTCAGCCCCAGCATTTT . . TRBJ1-5 TRBV10-3
CASSLAINRGTDTQYF TGTGCCAGCAGTTTAGCCATCAACCGGGGAACGGATACGCAGTATTTT . . TRBJ2-3 TRBV27
CAIRRTSGEDTQYF TGTGCCATCAGAAGGACTAGCGGGGAGGATACGCAGTATTTT TRBD2 . TRBJ2-3 TRBV10-3
CVRSPTGTGLPAREQYF TGTGTCAGAAGCCCCACCGGGACAGGGCTTCCGGCGAGGGAGCAGTACTTC . . TRBJ2-7 TRBV7-5
CATKTSGGGTGELFF TGTGCCACAAAGACTAGCGGGGGGGGCACCGGGGAGCTGTTTTTT . . TRBJ2-2 TRBV21-1
CASGSSPHLDRAQNTEAFF TGTGCTAGTGGCTCCTCACCCCACCTTGACAGGGCCCAGAACACTGAAGCTTTCTTT TRBD1 . TRBJ1-1 TRBV12-5
CASSKGDRSQANYGYTF TGTGCCAGCAGCAAAGGGGACAGGAGCCAAGCTAACTATGGCTACACCTTC . . TRBJ1-2 TRBV21-1
CASKGTADSGNTIYF TGCGCCAGCAAAGGGACAGCCGACTCTGGAAACACCATATATTTT TRBD1 . TRBJ1-3 TRBV10-2